Described below is a single T cell receptor (beta chain) sequence and its context. Only in-frame clones appear in the TCRdb table, and some are missing; sequencing was by immunoSEQ multiplex PCR. The sample consists of about 130,000 clones, approximately 89% of them appearing once. This sample is drawn from a study of blood T cell repertoires in COVID-19. On the study more broadly: The United States, Italy and Spain supplied acute and convalescent COVID-19 samples. From T cells, B-cell-depleted T cells, or PBMCs came the material, which was cDNA or gDNA.

Seattle patients were enrolled during active infection and followed longitudinally. The CDR3 has 14 amino acids. The V and J ends lost 5 bases and 0 bases respectively, with 8 bases between them. Germline assignment: CDR1 GTSNPN and CDR2 SVGIG (reference sequence). The TCR sequence derives from a woman in her sixties or seventies with COVID-19, enrolled during active disease. This chain links TRBV30 with TRBJ2-6; no firm D call. Sequencing was performed on peripheral blood. The CDR3 reads CAWWPPSGANVLTF. DNA of the CDR3: TGTGCCTGGTGGCCCCCCTCTGGGGCCAACGTCCTGACTTTC. Supplemented by reference TRBV30 and TRBJ2-6, the full variable domain reads SQTIHQWPATLVQPVGSPLSLECTVEGTSNPNLYWYRQAAGRGLQLLFYSVGIGQISSEVPQNLSASRPQDRQFILSSKKLLLSDSGFYLCAWWPPSGANVLTFGAGSRLTVL.